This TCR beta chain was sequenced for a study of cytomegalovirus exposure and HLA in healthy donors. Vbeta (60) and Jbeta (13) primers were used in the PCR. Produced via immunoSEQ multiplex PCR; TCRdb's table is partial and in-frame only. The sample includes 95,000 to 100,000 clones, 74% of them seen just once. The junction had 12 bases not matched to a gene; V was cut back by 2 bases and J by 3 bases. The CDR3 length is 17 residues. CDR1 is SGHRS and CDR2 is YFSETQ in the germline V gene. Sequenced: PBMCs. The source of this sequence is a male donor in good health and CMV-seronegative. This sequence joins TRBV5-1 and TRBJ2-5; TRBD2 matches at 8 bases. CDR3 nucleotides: TGCGCCAGCAGCTTCACCGGGACTAGGGGAGGAAAAGAGACCCAGTACTTC. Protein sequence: CASSFTGTRGGKETQYF.